This entry lists 3 T cell receptor beta chains sequenced from one sample in a study of cytomegalovirus exposure and HLA in healthy donors. PCR involved 60 Vbeta and 13 Jbeta primers. The assay was immunoSEQ multiplex PCR, and TCRdb's table has in-frame clones only and misses some. Of fewer than 200,000 clones in the sample, about four fifths were seen once. The sample consisted of PBMCs. These receptors were obtained from a female donor in good health and CMV-seronegative.

This clone has more than one count but fewer than ten. The chain joins TRBV9 to TRBJ2-7; 8 nucleotides align to TRBD1. The CDR3 length is 12 residues. V gave up 4 bases and J gave up 7 bases; unmatched junction bases: 4. CDR1 is SGDLS and CDR2 is YYNGEE in the germline V gene. In DNA, the CDR3 is TGTGCCAGCAGCCCTGGACAGGGAGAGCAGTACTTC. This sequence encodes CASSPGQGEQYF.

The rearrangement joins TRBV12-5 to TRBJ1-3, with D perhaps TRBD1 (5 bases). The CDR3 has 16 amino acids. With 0 bases removed from V and 0 bases from J, the gap between germline ends came to 9 bases. Per germline, CDR1 LGHNT and CDR2 FRNRAP. The CDR3 DNA reads TGTGCTAGTGGTTTGGTAGACGGGGGCTCTGGAAACACCATATATTTT. Its translation is CASGLVDGGSGNTIYF.

The chain is built from TRBV27 and TRBJ2-3, with 7 bases identical to TRBD2. Germline loops: CDR1 MNHEY, CDR2 SMNVEV (reference sequence). Losses at the gene ends were 6 bases for V and 8 bases for J; bases not matched to a gene: 17. This CDR3 is 16 amino acids long. The CDR3 DNA reads TGTGCCAGCAGCTCCCGCTTCGGGGCGGGAGTGTCTACGCAGTATTTT. Its translation: CASSSRFGAGVSTQYF.